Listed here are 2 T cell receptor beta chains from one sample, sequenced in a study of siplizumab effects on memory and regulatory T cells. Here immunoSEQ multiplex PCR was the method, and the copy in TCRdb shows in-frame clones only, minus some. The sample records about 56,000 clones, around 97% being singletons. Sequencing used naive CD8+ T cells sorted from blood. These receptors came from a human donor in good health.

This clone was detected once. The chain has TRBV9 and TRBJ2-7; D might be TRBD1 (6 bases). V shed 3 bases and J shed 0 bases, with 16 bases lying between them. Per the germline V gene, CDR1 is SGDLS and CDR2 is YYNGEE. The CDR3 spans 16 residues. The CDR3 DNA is TGTGCCAGCAGCGCCCGAGGGGGATATAGCTCCTACGAGCAGTACTTC. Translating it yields CASSARGGYSSYEQYF.

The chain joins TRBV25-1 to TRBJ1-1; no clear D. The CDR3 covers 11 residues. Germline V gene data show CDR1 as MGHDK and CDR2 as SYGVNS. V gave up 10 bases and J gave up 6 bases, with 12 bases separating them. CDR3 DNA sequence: TGTGCCACCCAGATGGGTTCTGAAGCTTTCTTT. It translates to CATQMGSEAFF.